What follows is one T cell receptor beta chain and its context. What it binds is unknown. Constant-region reverse primers amplified full-length variable regions, followed by semi-nested Nested Universal Primer A PCR. TCRdb re-analysed the 5' RACE reads in MiXCR, keeping a single row per CDR3 protein. The repertoire holds 62,000 or so distinct CDR3 sequences, with about 28% as singletons. Cells sorted as Tregs were CD4+, CD25+ and CD127-/low. Findings of the study overall: Larger-cohort validation covered only one TCR beta V-J rearrangement. The TCR gene usage of tumor memory CD4+ T cells clustered together with blood and lymph node memory CD4+ cells and with lymph node naive CD4+ cells. Tumor Tregs overlapped most with tumor, then blood, naive CD4+ cells.

The CDR3 runs to 19 residues. V lost 3 bases to trimming and J lost 3 bases, with 26 bases between them. This rearrangement joins TRBV12-3 or TRBV12-4 to TRBJ1-1, with D uncertain. This receptor was identified in a female donor with breast cancer. Input material: tumor-infiltrating Tregs sorted from the breast tumor. CDR3 loop: CASSFARFRRPSDDTEAFF. The DNA of the CDR3 is TGTGCCAGCAGTTTTGCTCGCTTTAGGCGGCCGAGTGATGACACTGAAGCTTTCTTT.